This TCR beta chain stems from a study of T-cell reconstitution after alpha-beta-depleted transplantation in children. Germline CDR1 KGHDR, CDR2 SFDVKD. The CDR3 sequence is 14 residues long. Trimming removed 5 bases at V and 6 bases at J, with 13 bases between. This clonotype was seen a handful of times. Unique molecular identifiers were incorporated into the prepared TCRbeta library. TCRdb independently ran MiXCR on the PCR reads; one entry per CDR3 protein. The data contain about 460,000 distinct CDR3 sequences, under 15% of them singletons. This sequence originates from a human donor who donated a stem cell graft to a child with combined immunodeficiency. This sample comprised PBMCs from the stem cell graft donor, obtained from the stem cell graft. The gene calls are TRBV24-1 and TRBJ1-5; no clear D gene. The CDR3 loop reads CATSGHESGQPQHF. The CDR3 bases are TGTGCCACCAGTGGGCACGAATCGGGTCAGCCCCAGCATTTT.